Described below is a single TCR beta chain sequence and its context. This specimen belongs to a study of blood T cell repertoires in COVID-19. Study as a whole: COVID-19 samples collected from the United States, Italy and Spain covered acute and convalescent phases.

This table comes from immunoSEQ multiplex PCR, and its TCRdb copy is limited to in-frame clones, with some not included. The sample includes around 170,000 clones, approximately 80% of them seen just once. V trimming: 1 base; J trimming: 5 bases; junction bases outside the gene matches: 7. CDR1 is LGHDT and CDR2 is YNNKEL in the germline V gene (reference sequence). CDR3 length equals 17 residues. Sequenced input: peripheral blood. This clonotype was obtained from a human donor in a cohort sampled during active COVID-19. This chain links TRBV3-1 (or the pseudogene TRBV3-2) with TRBJ2-7; 14 bases agree with TRBD2. The CDR3 spells CASSQGSGTSGRNEQYF. The CDR3 DNA reads TGTGCCAGCAGCCAAGGCTCCGGGACTAGCGGGAGAAACGAGCAGTACTTC.